This T cell receptor (beta chain) appears in the sequencing data of a study of lymphopenia after photon versus proton radiotherapy. Here immunoSEQ multiplex PCR was the method, and the copy in TCRdb shows in-frame clones only, minus some. Here the sample spans about 20,000 clones, 70% to 90% being singletons. Germline V CDR1 and CDR2: SGHAT, FQNNGV. V was pared by 0 bases and J by 5 bases, with 12 bases of the junction left unmatched. CDR3 length equals 17 residues. Study-wide findings and caveats: Survival link was tested only in deceased patients; proton benefit remains a possibility.

For this clone: The antigen remains unidentified.

The TCR sequence derives from a woman between 45 and 60 years old with pancreatic cancer. The sequencing here drew on peripheral blood, taken from a patient treated with photon-based radiotherapy. The chain joins TRBV11-2 to TRBJ1-2, with 7 positions matching TRBD1. The CDR3 DNA reads TGTGCCAGCAGCTTAGAGGTGCCGCAGGGGGGGCTTTATGGCTACACCTTC. The encoded protein is CASSLEVPQGGLYGYTF. The full variable domain, with the rest looked up from reference TRBV11-2 and TRBJ1-2, is EAGVAQSPRYKIIEKRQSVAFWCNPISGHATLYWYQQILGQGPKLLIQFQNNGVVDDSQLPKDRFSAERLKGVDSTLKIQPAKLEDSAVYLCASSLEVPQGGLYGYTFGSGTRLTVV.